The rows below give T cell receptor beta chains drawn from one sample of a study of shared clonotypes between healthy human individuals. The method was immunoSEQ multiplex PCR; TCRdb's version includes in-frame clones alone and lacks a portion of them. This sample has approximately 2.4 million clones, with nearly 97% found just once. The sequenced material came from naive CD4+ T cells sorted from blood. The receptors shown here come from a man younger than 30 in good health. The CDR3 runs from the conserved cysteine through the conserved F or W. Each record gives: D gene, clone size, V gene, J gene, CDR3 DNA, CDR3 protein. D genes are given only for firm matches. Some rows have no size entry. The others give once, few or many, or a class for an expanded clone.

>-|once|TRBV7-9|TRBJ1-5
TGTGCCAGCAGCTTAGCGGGGGGAGAGAGGTATCAGCCCCAGCATTTT
CASSLAGGERYQPQHF
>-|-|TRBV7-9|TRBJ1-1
TGTGCCAGCACACCCATGCGGCAGACCACTGAAGCTTTCTTT
CASTPMRQTTEAFF
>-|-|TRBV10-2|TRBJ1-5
TGCGCCAGCAGTGGAAGTGGGAATCAGCCCCAGCATTTT
CASSGSGNQPQHF
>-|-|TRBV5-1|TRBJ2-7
TGCGCCAGCAGCTTAGTAGGCGGTTTCTCCTACGAGCAGTACTTC
CASSLVGGFSYEQYF
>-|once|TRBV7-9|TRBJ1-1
TGTGCCAGCAGCCCTAGAGGGCCTTCGAGTACTGAAGCTTTCTTT
CASSPRGPSSTEAFF
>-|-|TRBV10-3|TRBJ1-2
TGTGCCATCAGTCGAGGGGGTTCGAACTATGGCTACACCTTC
CAISRGGSNYGYTF
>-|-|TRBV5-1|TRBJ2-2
TGCGCCAGCAGTCGGGACACAAACCAATACACCGGGGAGCTGTTTTTT
CASSRDTNQYTGELFF
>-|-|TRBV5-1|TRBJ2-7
TGCGCCAGCAGCTTGTCACCAGGGCTTGAGCAGTACTTC
CASSLSPGLEQYF
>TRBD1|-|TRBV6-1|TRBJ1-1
TGTGCCAGCAGTGAAAGGGGGACAGCATACCTATTGAACACTGAAGCTTTCTTT
CASSERGTAYLLNTEAFF
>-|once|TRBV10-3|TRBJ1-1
TGTGCCATCAGTGCGGGGGGTTCGTACACTGAAGCTTTCTTT
CAISAGGSYTEAFF
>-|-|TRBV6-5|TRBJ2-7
TGTGCCAGCAGAGAAACAGGGAATTCCTACGAGCAGTACTTC
CASRETGNSYEQYF
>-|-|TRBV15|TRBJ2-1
TGTGCCACCAGCAGAGATCCGGGGGGCATTGAGCAGTTCTTC
CATSRDPGGIEQFF